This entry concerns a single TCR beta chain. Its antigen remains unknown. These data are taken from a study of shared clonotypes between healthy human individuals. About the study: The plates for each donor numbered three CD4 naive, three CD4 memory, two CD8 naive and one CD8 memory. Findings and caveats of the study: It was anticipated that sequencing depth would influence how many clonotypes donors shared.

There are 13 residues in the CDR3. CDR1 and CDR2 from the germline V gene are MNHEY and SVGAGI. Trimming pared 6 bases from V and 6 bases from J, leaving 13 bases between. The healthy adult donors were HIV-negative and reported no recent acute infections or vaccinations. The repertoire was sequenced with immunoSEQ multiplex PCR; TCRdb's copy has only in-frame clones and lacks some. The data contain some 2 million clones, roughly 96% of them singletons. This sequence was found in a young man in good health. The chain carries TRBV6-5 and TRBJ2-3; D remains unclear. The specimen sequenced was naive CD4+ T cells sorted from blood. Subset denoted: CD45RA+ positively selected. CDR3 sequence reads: CASRLTTSDTQYF. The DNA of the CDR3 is TGTGCCAGCAGGCTTACTACATCTGATACGCAGTATTTT.